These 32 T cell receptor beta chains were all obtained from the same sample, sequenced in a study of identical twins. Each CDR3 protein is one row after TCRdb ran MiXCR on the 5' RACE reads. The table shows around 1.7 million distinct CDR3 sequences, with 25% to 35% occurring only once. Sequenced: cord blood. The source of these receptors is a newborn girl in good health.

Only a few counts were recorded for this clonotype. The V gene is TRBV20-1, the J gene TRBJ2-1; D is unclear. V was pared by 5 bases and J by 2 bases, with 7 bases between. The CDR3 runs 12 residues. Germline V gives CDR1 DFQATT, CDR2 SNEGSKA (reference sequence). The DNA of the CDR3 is TGCAGTGCTGGCCAGACCTACAATGAGCAGTTCTTC. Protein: CSAGQTYNEQFF.

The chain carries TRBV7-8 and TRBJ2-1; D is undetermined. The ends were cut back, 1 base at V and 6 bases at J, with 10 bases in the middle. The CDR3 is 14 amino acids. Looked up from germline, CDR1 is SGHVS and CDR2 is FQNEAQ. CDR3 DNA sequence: TGTGCCAGCAGCTTAGGGCGGAGCCCCAATGAGCAGTTCTTC. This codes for CASSLGRSPNEQFF.

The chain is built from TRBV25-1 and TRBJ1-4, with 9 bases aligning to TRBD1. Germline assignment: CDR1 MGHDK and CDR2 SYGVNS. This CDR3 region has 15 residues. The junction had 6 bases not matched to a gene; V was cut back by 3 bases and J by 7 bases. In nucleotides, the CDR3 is TGTGCCAGCAGTGACCCGGGACAGGGCGTTGAAAAACTGTTTTTT. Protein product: CASSDPGQGVEKLFF.

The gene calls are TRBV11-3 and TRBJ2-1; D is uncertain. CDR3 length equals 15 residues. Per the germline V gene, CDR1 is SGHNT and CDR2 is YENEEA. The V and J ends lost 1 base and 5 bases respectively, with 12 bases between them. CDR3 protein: CASSLGVFGNNEQFF. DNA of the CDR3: TGTGCCAGCAGCTTAGGGGTATTTGGTAACAATGAGCAGTTCTTC. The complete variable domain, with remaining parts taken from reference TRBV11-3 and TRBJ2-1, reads EAGVVQSPRYKIIEKKQPVAFWCNPISGHNTLYWYLQNLGQGPELLIRYENEEAVDDSQLPKDRFSAERLKGVDSTLKIQPAELGDSAVYLCASSLGVFGNNEQFFGPGTRLTVL.

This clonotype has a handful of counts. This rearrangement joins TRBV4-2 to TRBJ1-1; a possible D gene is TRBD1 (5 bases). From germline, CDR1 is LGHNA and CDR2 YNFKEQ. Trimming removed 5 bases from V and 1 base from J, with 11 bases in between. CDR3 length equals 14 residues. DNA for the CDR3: TGTGCCAGCAGCTACCACACAGGGAACACTGAAGCTTTCTTT. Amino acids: CASSYHTGNTEAFF.

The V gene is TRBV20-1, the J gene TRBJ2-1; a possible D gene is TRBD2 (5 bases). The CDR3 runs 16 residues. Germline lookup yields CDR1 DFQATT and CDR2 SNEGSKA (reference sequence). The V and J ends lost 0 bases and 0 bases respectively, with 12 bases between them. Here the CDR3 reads CSARDGKRHSYNEQFF. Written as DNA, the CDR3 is TGCAGTGCTAGAGATGGAAAGCGGCACTCCTACAATGAGCAGTTCTTC.

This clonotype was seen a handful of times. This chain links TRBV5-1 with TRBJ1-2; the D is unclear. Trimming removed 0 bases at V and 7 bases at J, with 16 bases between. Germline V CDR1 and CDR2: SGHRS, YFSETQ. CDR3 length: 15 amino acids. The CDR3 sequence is CASSLALSVGGGYTF. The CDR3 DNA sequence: TGCGCCAGCAGCTTGGCTCTCTCCGTGGGAGGTGGCTACACCTTC.

The CDR3 DNA follows: TGTGCCAGCAGTTTACGGGGGGGCATGTATGAGCAGTTCTTC. Translation gives CASSLRGGMYEQFF. The rearrangement links TRBV27 to TRBJ2-1; 8 bases agree with TRBD2. Trimming took 2 bases from V and 8 from J; bases not matched to a gene: 5. The CDR3 runs to 14 residues. The germline V gene encodes CDR1 MNHEY and CDR2 SMNVEV (reference sequence).

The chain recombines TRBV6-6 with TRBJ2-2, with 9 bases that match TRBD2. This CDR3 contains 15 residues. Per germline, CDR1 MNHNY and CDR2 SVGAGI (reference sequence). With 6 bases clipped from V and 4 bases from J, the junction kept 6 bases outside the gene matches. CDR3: CASRFSGRGTGELFF. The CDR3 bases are TGTGCCAGCAGGTTTAGCGGGAGAGGCACCGGGGAGCTGTTTTTT.

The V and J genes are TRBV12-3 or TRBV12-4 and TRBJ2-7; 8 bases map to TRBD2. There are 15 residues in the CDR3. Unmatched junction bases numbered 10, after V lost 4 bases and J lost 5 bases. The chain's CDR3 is CASSWSGGLRDEQYF. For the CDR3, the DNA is TGTGCCAGCAGTTGGTCGGGGGGGTTGAGGGACGAGCAGTACTTC.

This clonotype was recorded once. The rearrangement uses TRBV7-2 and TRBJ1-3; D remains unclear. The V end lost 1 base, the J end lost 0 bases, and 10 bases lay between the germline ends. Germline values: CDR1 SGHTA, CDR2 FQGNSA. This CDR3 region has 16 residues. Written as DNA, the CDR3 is TGTGCCAGCAGCTTAGTGAAGATCGCCTCTGGAAACACCATATATTTT. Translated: CASSLVKIASGNTIYF. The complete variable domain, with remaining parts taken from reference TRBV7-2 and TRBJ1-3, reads GAGVSQSPSNKVTEKGKDVELRCDPISGHTALYWYRQSLGQGLEFLIYFQGNSAPDKSGLPSDRFSAERTGGSVSTLTIQRTQQEDSAVYLCASSLVKIASGNTIYFGEGSWLTVV.

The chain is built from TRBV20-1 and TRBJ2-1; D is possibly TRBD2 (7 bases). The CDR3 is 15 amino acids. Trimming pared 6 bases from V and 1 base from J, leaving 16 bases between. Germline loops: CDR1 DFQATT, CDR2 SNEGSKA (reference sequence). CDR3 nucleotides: TGCAGTGCCTCGCAACAGGGAGGGTCCTACAATGAGCAGTTCTTC. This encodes CSASQQGGSYNEQFF.

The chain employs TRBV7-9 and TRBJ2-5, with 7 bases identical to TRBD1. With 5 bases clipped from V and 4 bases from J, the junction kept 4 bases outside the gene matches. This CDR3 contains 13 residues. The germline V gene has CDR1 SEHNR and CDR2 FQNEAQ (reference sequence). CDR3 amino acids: CASSGTGAETQYF. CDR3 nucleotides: TGTGCCAGCAGCGGTACAGGGGCAGAGACCCAGTACTTC.

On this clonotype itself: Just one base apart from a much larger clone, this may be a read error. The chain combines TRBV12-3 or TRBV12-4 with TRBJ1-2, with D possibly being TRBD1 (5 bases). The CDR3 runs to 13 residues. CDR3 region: CASGFRQSYGYTF. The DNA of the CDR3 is TGTGCCAGCGGTTTCCGACAGTCATATGGCTACACCTTC.

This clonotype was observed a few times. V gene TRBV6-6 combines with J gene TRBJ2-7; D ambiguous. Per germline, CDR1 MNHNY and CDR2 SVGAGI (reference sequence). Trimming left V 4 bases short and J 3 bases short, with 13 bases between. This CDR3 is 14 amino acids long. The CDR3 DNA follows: TGTGCCAGCAGTTTCGCGGACGGAAGCTACGAGCAGTACTTC. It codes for CASSFADGSYEQYF.

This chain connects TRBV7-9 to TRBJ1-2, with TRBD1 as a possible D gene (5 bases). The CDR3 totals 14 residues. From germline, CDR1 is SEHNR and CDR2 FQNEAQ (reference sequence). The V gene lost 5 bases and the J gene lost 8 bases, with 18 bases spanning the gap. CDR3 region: CASSLLTETGGYTF. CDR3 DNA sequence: TGTGCCAGCAGCCTTCTGACAGAAACGGGAGGCTACACCTTC.

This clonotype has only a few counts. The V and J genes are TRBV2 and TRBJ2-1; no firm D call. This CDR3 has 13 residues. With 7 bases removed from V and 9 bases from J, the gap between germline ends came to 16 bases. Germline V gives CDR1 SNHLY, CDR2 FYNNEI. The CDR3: CASIGSGVGEQFF. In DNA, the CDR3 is TGTGCCAGCATCGGATCTGGAGTGGGTGAGCAGTTCTTC.

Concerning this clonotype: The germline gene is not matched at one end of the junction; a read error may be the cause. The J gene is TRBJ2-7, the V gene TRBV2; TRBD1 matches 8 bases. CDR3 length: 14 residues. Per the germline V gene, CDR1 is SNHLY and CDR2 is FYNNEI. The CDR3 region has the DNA TGTACCAGCAGTGGACAGGGATTCTCCTACGAGCAGTACTTC. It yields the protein CTSSGQGFSYEQYF. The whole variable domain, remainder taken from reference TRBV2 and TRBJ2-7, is EPEVTQTPSHQVTQMGQEVILRCVPISNHLYFYWYRQILGQKVEFLVSFYNNEISEKSEIFDDQFSVERPDGSNFTLKIRSTKLEDSAMYFCTSSGQGFSYEQYFGPGTRLTVT.

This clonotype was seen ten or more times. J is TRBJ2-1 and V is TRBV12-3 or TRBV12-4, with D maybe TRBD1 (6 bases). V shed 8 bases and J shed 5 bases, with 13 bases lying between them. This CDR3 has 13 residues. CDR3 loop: CASSFRGHNEQFF. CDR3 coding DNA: TGTGCCAGCTCATTCAGGGGCCACAATGAGCAGTTCTTC.

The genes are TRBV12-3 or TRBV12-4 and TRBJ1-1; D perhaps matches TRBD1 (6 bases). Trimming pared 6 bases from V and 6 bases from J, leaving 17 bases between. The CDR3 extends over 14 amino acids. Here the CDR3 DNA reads TGTGCCAGCAGCATACAGGGAGGTGTCTCTGAAGCTTTCTTT. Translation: CASSIQGGVSEAFF.

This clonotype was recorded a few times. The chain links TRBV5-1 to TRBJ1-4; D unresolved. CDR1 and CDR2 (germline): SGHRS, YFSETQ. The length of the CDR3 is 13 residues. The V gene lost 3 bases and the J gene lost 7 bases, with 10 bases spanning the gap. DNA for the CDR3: TGCGCCAGCAGCTCAGAGGGAAGTGAAAAACTGTTTTTT. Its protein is CASSSEGSEKLFF.

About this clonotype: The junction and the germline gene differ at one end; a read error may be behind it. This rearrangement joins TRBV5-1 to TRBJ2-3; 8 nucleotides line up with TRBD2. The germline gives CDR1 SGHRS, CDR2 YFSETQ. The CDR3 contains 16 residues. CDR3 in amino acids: CASSLDFLAGTDTRYF. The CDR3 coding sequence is TGCGCCAGCAGCTTGGATTTCCTAGCGGGCACAGATACGCGGTATTTT.

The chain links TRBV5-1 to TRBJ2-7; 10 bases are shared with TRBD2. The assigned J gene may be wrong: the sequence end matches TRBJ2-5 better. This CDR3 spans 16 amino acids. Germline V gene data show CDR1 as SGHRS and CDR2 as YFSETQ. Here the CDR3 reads CASSLVPAGGSETQYF. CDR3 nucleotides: TGCGCCAGCAGCTTGGTTCCAGCGGGGGGGTCTGAGACCCAGTACTTC.

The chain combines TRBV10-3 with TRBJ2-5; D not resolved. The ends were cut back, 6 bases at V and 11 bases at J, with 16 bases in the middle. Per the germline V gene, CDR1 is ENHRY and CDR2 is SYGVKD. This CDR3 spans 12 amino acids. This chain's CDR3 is CAISYQSAVQYF. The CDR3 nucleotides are TGTGCCATCAGCTACCAAAGCGCAGTTCAGTACTTC.

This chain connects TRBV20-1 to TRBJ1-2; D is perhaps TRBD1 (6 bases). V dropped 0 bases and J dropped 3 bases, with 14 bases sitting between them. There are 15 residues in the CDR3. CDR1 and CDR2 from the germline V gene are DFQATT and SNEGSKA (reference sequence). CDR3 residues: CSAREQTRGDYGYTF. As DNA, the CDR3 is TGCAGTGCTAGAGAACAGACCAGGGGAGACTATGGCTACACCTTC.

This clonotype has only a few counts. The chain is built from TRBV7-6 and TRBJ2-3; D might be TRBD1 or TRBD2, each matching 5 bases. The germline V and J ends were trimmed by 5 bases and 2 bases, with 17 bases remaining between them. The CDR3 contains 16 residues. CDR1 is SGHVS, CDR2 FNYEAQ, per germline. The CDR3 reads CASSQGPADITDTQYF. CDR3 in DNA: TGTGCCAGCAGCCAGGGACCCGCCGACATCACAGATACGCAGTATTTT.

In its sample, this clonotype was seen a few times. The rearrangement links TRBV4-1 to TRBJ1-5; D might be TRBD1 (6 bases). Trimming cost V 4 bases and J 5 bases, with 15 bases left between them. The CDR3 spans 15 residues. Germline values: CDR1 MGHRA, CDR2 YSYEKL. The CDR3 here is CASSREMGGYQPQHF. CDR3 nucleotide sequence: TGCGCCAGCAGCCGCGAGATGGGGGGCTATCAGCCCCAGCATTTT.

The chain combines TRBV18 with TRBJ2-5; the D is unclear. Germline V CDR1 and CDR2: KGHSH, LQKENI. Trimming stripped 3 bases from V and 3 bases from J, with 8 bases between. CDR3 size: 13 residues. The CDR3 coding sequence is TGTGCCAGCTCACCGATCAAAAAAGAGACCCAGTACTTC. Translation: CASSPIKKETQYF.

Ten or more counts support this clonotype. The CDR3 reads CASHTDTQYF. Written as DNA, the CDR3 is TGTGCCTCGCACACAGATACGCAGTATTTT. This chain joins TRBV6-5 and TRBJ2-3; D remains unclear. Germline CDR1 is MNHEY and CDR2 is SVGAGI. The CDR3 is 10 amino acids. Trimming left V 11 bases short and J 2 bases short, with 5 bases between.

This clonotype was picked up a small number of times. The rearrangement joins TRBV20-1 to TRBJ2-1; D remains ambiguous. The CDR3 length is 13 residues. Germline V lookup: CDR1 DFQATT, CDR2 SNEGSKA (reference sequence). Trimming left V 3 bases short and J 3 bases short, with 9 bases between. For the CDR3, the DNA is TGCAGTGCTAGGGGGTCCTTCTACAATGAGCAGTTCTTC. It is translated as CSARGSFYNEQFF.

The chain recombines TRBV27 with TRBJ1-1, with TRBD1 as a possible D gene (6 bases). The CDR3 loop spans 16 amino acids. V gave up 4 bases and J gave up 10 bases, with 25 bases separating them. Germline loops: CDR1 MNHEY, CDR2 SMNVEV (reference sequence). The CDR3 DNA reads TGTGCCAGCAGTTGGTCAGGGGTATTCTCAAATCTGGGAGCTTTCTTT. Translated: CASSWSGVFSNLGAFF.

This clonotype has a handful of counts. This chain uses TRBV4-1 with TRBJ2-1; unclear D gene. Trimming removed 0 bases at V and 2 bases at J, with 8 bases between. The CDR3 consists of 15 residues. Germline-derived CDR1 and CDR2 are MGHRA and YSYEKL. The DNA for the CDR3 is TGCGCCAGCAGCCAAGAGTCACACCCCTACAATGAGCAGTTCTTC. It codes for CASSQESHPYNEQFF.